The rows below give T cell receptor beta chains drawn from one sample of a study of blood T cells in healthy people across ages. MiXCR, applied by TCRdb to the 5' RACE reads, yields one record per CDR3 protein. The sample consists of about 1.6 million distinct CDR3 sequences, about 31% of them appearing once. Sequencing was carried out using blood. The receptors here all came from a woman aged 25-40 years in good health. CDR3s include the opening cysteine and the closing phenylalanine or tryptophan. Fields, in order: CDR3 DNA, CDR3 protein, clone size, D gene, J gene, V gene. The D gene is left open where the match is weak. The size of a clone is reported for some rows only, either as once, few or many, or as a class for expanded clones.

DNA: TGTGCCAGCAGTTTACTGGGGCAGGGTCCCATGAACACTGAAGCTTTCTTT
CDR3: CASSLLGQGPMNTEAFF
size: NA
D: NA
J: TRBJ1-1
V: TRBV28

DNA: TGTGCCAGCAGGGATGCCGGGACAGGGGGTATCGGTACGCAGTATTTT
CDR3: CASRDAGTGGIGTQYF
size: NA
D: TRBD1
J: TRBJ2-3
V: TRBV6-1

DNA: TGCAGTGCTGCGATCACCGGGACAGGGGGGTATCCTTATAATTCACCCCTCCACTTT
CDR3: CSAAITGTGGYPYNSPLHF
size: NA
D: TRBD1
J: TRBJ1-6
V: TRBV20-1

DNA: TGTGCCAGCAGCACAGTACAGGGGAAGCAGGAGCAGTACTTC
CDR3: CASSTVQGKQEQYF
size: NA
D: TRBD1
J: TRBJ2-4
V: TRBV11-2

DNA: TGTGCCAGCAGCTTAAGAGCGACCCGGGACAGAGCCTACGAGCAGTACTTC
CDR3: CASSLRATRDRAYEQYF
size: few
D: TRBD1
J: TRBJ2-7
V: TRBV7-2

DNA: TGCGCCAGCAGCTTGGAGGAGGGGAAGTTAGATACGCAGTATTTT
CDR3: CASSLEEGKLDTQYF
size: many
D: NA
J: TRBJ2-3
V: TRBV5-1

DNA: TGCAGCGTTCGGGCGGGTGCAGAGACCCAGTACTTC
CDR3: CSVRAGAETQYF
size: many
D: NA
J: TRBJ2-5
V: TRBV29-1

DNA: TGTACCAGCAGCGGACCGAGAGACGAGACCCAGTACTTC
CDR3: CTSSGPRDETQYF
size: NA
D: NA
J: TRBJ2-5
V: TRBV12-3/TRBV12-4

DNA: TGCGCCAGCAGCTTGGAACCAGAAAAAAACATTCAGTACTTC
CDR3: CASSLEPEKNIQYF
size: NA
D: NA
J: TRBJ2-4
V: TRBV5-1

DNA: TGCAGTGCTAGAGATCGCGTAAGGGCACAAGAGACCCAGTACTTC
CDR3: CSARDRVRAQETQYF
size: few
D: NA
J: TRBJ2-5
V: TRBV20-1

DNA: TGTGCCAGCAGTGAGGCACTAGCGGGAGTACATTTTTCGTATGAGCAGTACTTC
CDR3: CASSEALAGVHFSYEQYF
size: NA
D: TRBD2
J: TRBJ2-7
V: TRBV2

DNA: TGTGCCAGCATGCCTAGCGGGCAAATCTACGAGCAGTACTTC
CDR3: CASMPSGQIYEQYF
size: NA
D: TRBD2
J: TRBJ2-7
V: TRBV6-1

DNA: TGTGCCAGCAGCTTATCCCCTACAGGCACAGATACGCAGTATTTT
CDR3: CASSLSPTGTDTQYF
size: few
D: NA
J: TRBJ2-3
V: TRBV5-5

DNA: TGTGCCAGCAGTCTGGGCAGGGAAACTAATGAGCAGTTCTTC
CDR3: CASSLGRETNEQFF
size: NA
D: NA
J: TRBJ2-1
V: TRBV9

DNA: TGTGCCAGCAGCTTAGCCAGGGGGGTGAACACTGAAGCTTTCTTT
CDR3: CASSLARGVNTEAFF
size: few
D: TRBD1
J: TRBJ1-1
V: TRBV11-2

DNA: TGTGCCAGCAGCTTAGGAAGAATCTCTGAAGCTTTCTTT
CDR3: CASSLGRISEAFF
size: NA
D: NA
J: TRBJ1-1
V: TRBV7-3

DNA: TGCAGCGTTGAGGTGTTTGGGACCCAGTACTTC
CDR3: CSVEVFGTQYF
size: NA
D: NA
J: TRBJ2-5
V: TRBV29-1

DNA: TGTGCCAGCAGTTACTGGGACATAGACGAGCAGTACTTC
CDR3: CASSYWDIDEQYF
size: NA
D: NA
J: TRBJ2-7
V: TRBV6-6

DNA: TGTGCCAGCAGTTGGGGGATAGCGGGAGGCGGTGAGACCCAGTACTTC
CDR3: CASSWGIAGGGETQYF
size: few
D: TRBD2
J: TRBJ2-5
V: TRBV28

DNA: TGCAGTGCTAGAGTGTCGGGGGAGAACACCGGGGAGCTGTTTTTT
CDR3: CSARVSGENTGELFF
size: NA
D: NA
J: TRBJ2-2
V: TRBV20-1

DNA: TGTGCCAGCAGTTCAGGCGTGGGGTCTGAAGCTTTCTTT
CDR3: CASSSGVGSEAFF
size: few
D: NA
J: TRBJ1-1
V: TRBV12-3/TRBV12-4

DNA: TGTGCCAGCAGCACCTACAGGGGGCGGTTCACAGATACGCAGTATTTT
CDR3: CASSTYRGRFTDTQYF
size: NA
D: TRBD1
J: TRBJ2-3
V: TRBV11-2

DNA: TGCGCCAGCAGTGTTCTAGGACTAGCGGCGAGCTCCTACGAGCAGTACTTC
CDR3: CASSVLGLAASSYEQYF
size: NA
D: TRBD2
J: TRBJ2-7
V: TRBV5-1

DNA: TGCAGTGCCGAACAGGGGCGGGAGGTGTTTGGTGAGCAGTTCTTC
CDR3: CSAEQGREVFGEQFF
size: NA
D: NA
J: TRBJ2-1
V: TRBV20-1

DNA: TGTGCCAGCGCCCGGGACATAAACTACGAGCAGTACTTC
CDR3: CASARDINYEQYF
size: few
D: NA
J: TRBJ2-7
V: TRBV2

DNA: TGCAGTGCTAGAGATCTTCGCAGGGACACTGAAGCTTTCTTT
CDR3: CSARDLRRDTEAFF
size: NA
D: NA
J: TRBJ1-1
V: TRBV20-1

DNA: TGTGCCAGCGCCCCCGCGGGCCAAGAGACCCAGTACTTC
CDR3: CASAPAGQETQYF
size: once
D: NA
J: TRBJ2-5
V: TRBV28

DNA: TGCAGTGCTAGCGCTACCAACACAGATACGCAGTATTTT
CDR3: CSASATNTDTQYF
size: few
D: NA
J: TRBJ2-3
V: TRBV20-1

DNA: TGTGCCAGCAGCCAAGAAAAGCCGGGACTAGCGGGTTCTACGCAGTATTTT
CDR3: CASSQEKPGLAGSTQYF
size: few
D: TRBD2
J: TRBJ2-3
V: TRBV3-1

DNA: TGCGCCAGCAGCTCGGACAGGACAAATACGCAGTATTTT
CDR3: CASSSDRTNTQYF
size: NA
D: TRBD1
J: TRBJ2-3
V: TRBV5-1

DNA: TGTGCCAGCTCACTAACCCGGGACAGCTATGGCTACACCTTC
CDR3: CASSLTRDSYGYTF
size: NA
D: TRBD1
J: TRBJ1-2
V: TRBV18

DNA: TGTGCCAGCAGCTTAACTCCCGGCACCCCTCCCAACGTCCTGACTTTC
CDR3: CASSLTPGTPPNVLTF
size: few
D: NA
J: TRBJ2-6
V: TRBV7-8

DNA: TGTGCCAGCAGCCAAGAAAGGGGGCTAAATTATGGCTACACCTTC
CDR3: CASSQERGLNYGYTF
size: NA
D: TRBD1
J: TRBJ1-2
V: TRBV4-2

DNA: TGTGCCACCAGTGAACCCGACCGGACTGAGCAGTTCTTC
CDR3: CATSEPDRTEQFF
size: NA
D: NA
J: TRBJ2-1
V: TRBV24-1

DNA: TGTGCCAGCAGCGGGAGGGGTAATGAGCGGTCCTACAATGAGCAGTTCTTC
CDR3: CASSGRGNERSYNEQFF
size: NA
D: NA
J: TRBJ2-1
V: TRBV21-1

DNA: TGTGCCACCACCCACCAGGGAGGTATAGCCAAAAACATTCAGTACTTC
CDR3: CATTHQGGIAKNIQYF
size: NA
D: NA
J: TRBJ2-4
V: TRBV24-1

DNA: TGTGCCAGCAGTGCGGGGGGAAGCGGGTTCAGTTACGAGCAGTACTTC
CDR3: CASSAGGSGFSYEQYF
size: once
D: TRBD2
J: TRBJ2-7
V: TRBV9

DNA: TGCAGTGCTTACAGGGTGCGAGAGACCCAGTACTTC
CDR3: CSAYRVRETQYF
size: few
D: NA
J: TRBJ2-5
V: TRBV20-1

DNA: TGTGCCAGCAGCCAGGATTCGTTTCGGACTAGCGGGAGGAAAGAGACCCAGTACTTC
CDR3: CASSQDSFRTSGRKETQYF
size: NA
D: TRBD2
J: TRBJ2-5
V: TRBV4-1

DNA: TGTGCCTGGAGTCCGACAGGGGACACGGCCCTGTACTTC
CDR3: CAWSPTGDTALYF
size: NA
D: TRBD1
J: TRBJ2-5
V: TRBV30

DNA: TGCAGTGCTAGAGATTGCTCGACGGGCGTGGGGGAGACCCAGTACTTC
CDR3: CSARDCSTGVGETQYF
size: NA
D: NA
J: TRBJ2-5
V: TRBV20-1

DNA: TGCGCCAGCAGCTTGGCCGGGGGGAGACGGGAAAAACTGTTTTTT
CDR3: CASSLAGGRREKLFF
size: once
D: NA
J: TRBJ1-4
V: TRBV5-1

DNA: TGTGCCAGCAGACATCTGGGACAGCGGAGGGGTGAGCAGTTCTTC
CDR3: CASRHLGQRRGEQFF
size: NA
D: NA
J: TRBJ2-1
V: TRBV6-1

DNA: TGCGCCAGCAGCTGGCAGACGGGAAACACTGAAGCTTTCTTT
CDR3: CASSWQTGNTEAFF
size: NA
D: NA
J: TRBJ1-1
V: TRBV5-1

DNA: TGTGCCAGTAGTATTACTTACATCGATACGCAGTATTTT
CDR3: CASSITYIDTQYF
size: once
D: NA
J: TRBJ2-3
V: TRBV19

DNA: TGTGCCAGCAGTTACTCGAGGGACAGGGGAACCGGGGAGCTGTTTTTT
CDR3: CASSYSRDRGTGELFF
size: NA
D: TRBD1
J: TRBJ2-2
V: TRBV6-6

DNA: TGTGCCAGCTCACCTCAGCGGGGGGCCAACAATGAGCAGTTCTTC
CDR3: CASSPQRGANNEQFF
size: NA
D: TRBD2
J: TRBJ2-1
V: TRBV18

DNA: TGTGCCAGCAGTGCGTCGGGACAACGATTCTCTGGGGCCAACGTCCTGACTTTC
CDR3: CASSASGQRFSGANVLTF
size: few
D: NA
J: TRBJ2-6
V: TRBV6-1

DNA: TGTGCCAGCAGCCGGACTAGCGGGGGGCCCGCGGGGCAGTATTTT
CDR3: CASSRTSGGPAGQYF
size: few
D: TRBD2
J: TRBJ2-3
V: TRBV7-3

DNA: TGTGCCAGCAGCCCCCGTGCTAGCGGGAGAGACAATGAGCAGTACTTC
CDR3: CASSPRASGRDNEQYF
size: NA
D: TRBD2
J: TRBJ2-5
V: TRBV9

DNA: TGTGCCGCGGGAGGACTAGCGGGTCTGTACTTC
CDR3: CAAGGLAGLYF
size: NA
D: TRBD2
J: TRBJ2-7
V: TRBV6-6

DNA: TGTGCCAGCAGCAATAGTCCAATCTGGGACAGTTACAATGAGCAGTTCTTC
CDR3: CASSNSPIWDSYNEQFF
size: NA
D: NA
J: TRBJ2-1
V: TRBV21-1

DNA: TGTGCCAGCACCGAACCCGGGAATTACGAGCAGTACTTC
CDR3: CASTEPGNYEQYF
size: NA
D: NA
J: TRBJ2-7
V: TRBV2

DNA: TGTGCCAGCAGTCCGGGACAGGGCCTTTTCGGCTACACCTTC
CDR3: CASSPGQGLFGYTF
size: few
D: TRBD1
J: TRBJ1-2
V: TRBV27

DNA: TGTGCCAGCAGCCTGACGGGGTTCGGTAGCGCAGATGCGCAGTATTTT
CDR3: CASSLTGFGSADAQYF
size: NA
D: NA
J: TRBJ2-3
V: TRBV2

DNA: TGCAGTGCCACCCCTCTGCCCACAGGAGTCGATTCCTACGAGCAGTACTTC
CDR3: CSATPLPTGVDSYEQYF
size: NA
D: NA
J: TRBJ2-7
V: TRBV20-1

DNA: TGTGCCAGCCCGGGGAGTAGGTACTTC
CDR3: CASPGSRYF
size: few
D: NA
J: TRBJ2-5
V: TRBV6-5